The clone carrying this T cell receptor (beta chain) was observed a handful of times. The antigen is not known. Researchers made TCR cDNA using 5'RACE template switching, and this step added a universal primer site and UMIs. In TCRdb, the 5' RACE reads were re-called with MiXCR into one record per CDR3 protein. In the table there are roughly 330,000 distinct CDR3 sequences, 6.8% of which are singletons. The sample belongs to a study of T cells after yellow fever vaccination. About the study: When fractions had low cell numbers, they were prepared with SMART-Seq v4 Ultra Low Input.

There are 13 residues in the CDR3. Germline V gene data show CDR1 as MGHRA and CDR2 as YSYEKL. V lost 5 bases and J 2 bases, leaving 10 bases between the germline ends. Study-wide findings and caveats: The bulk population could contribute abundant contaminating clonotypes to FACS-sorted repertoires. Among all clonotypes, a small share was observed in both CD4 and CD8 compartments.

The sequence derives from a man aged 18 to 30 who received the YFV17D yellow fever vaccine. The chain combines TRBV4-1 with TRBJ2-7; D is perhaps TRBD2 (6 bases). Sequencing used PBMCs, obtained approximately 40 days after the first yellow fever vaccination. The DNA of the CDR3 is TGCGCCAGCAGCGGGGGACTTACCTACGAGCAGTACTTC. It yields the protein CASSGGLTYEQYF.